Below, 14 T cell receptor beta chains from the same sample are listed, as sequenced in a study of control samples from healthy donors and cancer patients. Generated by immunoSEQ multiplex PCR, the TCRdb table keeps only in-frame clones and is missing some. The sample gives about 170,000 clones, 75% to 95% of which show up once; over 1.2% is in the top ten. Sequenced input: blood. The receptors were gathered from a woman in her twenties or thirties in good health.

This chain links TRBV18 with TRBJ1-2; 8 nucleotides line up with TRBD1. J was trimmed by 8 bases and V by 4 bases; bases with no gene match: 9. The CDR3 is 14 amino acids. The germline CDR1 and CDR2 sequences are KGHSH and LQKENI. The CDR3 spells CASSRTQGEEGYTF. The CDR3 DNA is TGTGCCAGCTCACGAACACAGGGGGAGGAGGGCTACACCTTC.

The chain recombines TRBV3-1 (or the pseudogene TRBV3-2) with TRBJ2-7, with 9 nucleotides matching TRBD2. CDR1 is LGHDT, CDR2 YNNKEL, per germline (reference sequence). The V and J ends lost 1 base and 0 bases, in that order; junction bases with no gene match: 4. This CDR3 has 16 amino acids. DNA of the CDR3: TGTGCCAGCAGCCAAGTAGGTAGCGGGAGCTCCTACGAGCAGTACTTC. This gives the protein CASSQVGSGSSYEQYF.

This clone was seen once. The V and J genes are TRBV5-1 and TRBJ2-7; D may be TRBD2 (6 bases). Germline V gene data show CDR1 as SGHRS and CDR2 as YFSETQ. This CDR3 region has 12 residues. The ends were cut back, 4 bases at V and 5 bases at J, with 10 bases in the middle. The chain's CDR3 is CASSGEAHEQYF. CDR3 DNA: TGCGCCAGCAGCGGGGAGGCTCACGAGCAGTACTTC.

The V gene is TRBV28, the J gene TRBJ2-4; D could derive from TRBD1 or TRBD2 (7 bases each). Trimming took off 6 bases at V and 8 bases at J, with 11 bases between the two ends. The CDR3 is 12 residues long. Germline V lookup: CDR1 MDHEN, CDR2 SYDVKM. The DNA for the CDR3 is TGTGCCAGCAGGACAGGGAGGGACATTCAGTACTTC. Translating gives CASRTGRDIQYF.

This sequence joins TRBV24-1 and TRBJ1-2; no clear D gene. CDR3 length: 14 amino acids. The V gene lost 1 base and the J gene lost 2 bases, with 7 bases spanning the gap. CDR1 is KGHDR and CDR2 is SFDVKD in the germline V gene. In DNA, the CDR3 is TGTGCCACCAGTGATTTCCAGACCAACTATGGCTACACCTTC. Translated: CATSDFQTNYGYTF.

The rearrangement links TRBV4-2 to TRBJ2-1; the match to TRBD1 covers 10 bases. The CDR3 spans 16 residues. V was clipped by 0 bases and J by 6 bases; unmatched bases: 5. CDR1 and CDR2 from the germline V gene are LGHNA and YNFKEQ. Here the CDR3 reads CASSQDRQGAGNEQFF. CDR3 nucleotide sequence: TGTGCCAGCAGCCAAGATAGACAGGGGGCAGGCAATGAGCAGTTCTTC.

CDR3: CATSDLGRGNNTEAFF. CDR3 DNA sequence: TGTGCCACCAGTGATTTAGGCAGGGGGAACAACACTGAAGCTTTCTTT. The gene calls are TRBV24-1 and TRBJ1-1; TRBD1 agrees at 7 bases. Looked up from germline, CDR1 is KGHDR and CDR2 is SFDVKD. The J segment lost 2 bases and the V segment lost 1 base, leaving 6 bases of the junction unmatched. This CDR3 region has 16 residues.

The chain links TRBV5-4 to TRBJ2-2; 9 bases match TRBD2. The CDR3 consists of 18 residues. J lost 0 bases, V lost 0 bases, and 6 bases had no gene match. Germline V gene sequence: CDR1 SGHNT, CDR2 YYREEE (reference sequence). The CDR3 reads CASSLALTSGANTGELFF. The CDR3 bases are TGTGCCAGCAGCTTGGCCCTGACTAGCGGAGCGAACACCGGGGAGCTGTTTTTT.

The chain joins TRBV5-1 to TRBJ1-6, with a weak D call TRBD1 (5 bases). This CDR3 spans 16 amino acids. Germline V lookup: CDR1 SGHRS, CDR2 YFSETQ. The V and J ends lost 0 bases and 6 bases respectively, with 13 bases between them. The CDR3 loop is CASSLGQHNSNSPLHF. The CDR3 region has the DNA TGCGCCAGCAGCTTGGGACAGCATAATAGTAATTCACCCCTCCACTTT.

V and J are TRBV6-4 and TRBJ2-6, with TRBD1 identical over 8 bases. The germline CDR1 and CDR2 sequences are MRHNA and SNTAGT. The CDR3 extends over 16 amino acids. V shed 6 bases, J shed 4 bases, and the junction held 8 bases outside the gene matches. This chain's CDR3 is CASSAGTGQGANVLTF. CDR3 nucleotides: TGTGCCAGCAGCGCCGGGACAGGCCAAGGGGCCAACGTCCTGACTTTC.

This chain joins TRBV19 and TRBJ1-2; 11 bases fit TRBD1. The trim removed 3 bases at V and 5 bases at J, leaving 2 bases unmatched. The CDR3 has 14 amino acids. Germline-derived CDR1 and CDR2 are LNHDA and SQIVND (reference sequence). CDR3 loop: CASSIRDRGYGYTF. CDR3 in DNA: TGTGCCAGTAGTATTCGGGACAGGGGGTATGGCTACACCTTC.

The chain combines TRBV7-9 with TRBJ2-7; 8 bases match TRBD2. Germline loops: CDR1 SEHNR, CDR2 FQNEAQ (reference sequence). The V gene end was trimmed by 1 base and the J gene end by 2 bases; junction bases not matched to a gene: 4. CDR3 length: 15 residues. The chain's CDR3 is CASSLDGSGAYEQYF. CDR3 in DNA: TGTGCCAGCAGCTTAGATGGTAGCGGGGCCTACGAGCAGTACTTC.

This clone was recorded once. This chain joins TRBV11-1 and TRBJ1-3; D possibly corresponds to TRBD1 (5 bases). V lost 5 bases and J 0 bases, leaving 8 bases between the germline ends. Germline CDR1 SGHAT, CDR2 FQDESV (reference sequence). The CDR3 runs to 14 residues. CDR3 DNA: TGTGCCAGCAGCCAGACAGCCTCTGGAAACACCATATATTTT. Translating gives CASSQTASGNTIYF.

The J gene is TRBJ1-1, the V gene TRBV6-1; possible D gene TRBD1, 6 bases. Trimming cost V 4 bases and J 2 bases, with 17 bases left between them. The CDR3 spans 16 residues. Germline CDR1 reads MNHNS; CDR2 reads SASEGT. Here the CDR3 reads CASSGLKGGGNTEAFF. For the CDR3, the DNA is TGTGCCAGCAGTGGCCTTAAGGGGGGAGGAAACACTGAAGCTTTCTTT.